These T cell receptor beta chains were read from a single sample in a study of shared clonotypes between healthy human individuals. Here immunoSEQ multiplex PCR was the method, and the copy in TCRdb shows in-frame clones only, minus some. Among 2 million to 3 million clones listed, approximately 93% were seen once. Sequencing input: naive CD4+ T cells from PBMCs. The receptors derive from a man aged 18 to 30 in good health. Some clones in this sample may be carry-over from other donors' samples. The CDR3 runs from the conserved cysteine through the conserved F or W. A D gene is named only where the DNA matches it firmly. Clone size is given for some rows only: seen once, a few or many times, or a class if the clone is expanded.

V,D,J,size,DNA,CDR3
TRBV5-1,TRBD1,TRBJ1-4,-,TGCGCCAGCAGCGGCAGGGGGCCTGATGAAAAACTGTTTTTT,CASSGRGPDEKLFF
TRBV5-1,-,TRBJ1-5,-,TGCGCCAGCAGCTTGGTGGGGGGAATTAATCAGCCCCAGCATTTT,CASSLVGGINQPQHF
TRBV5-1,-,TRBJ1-2,few,TGCGCCAGCAGCTTGGGTGGGGACTATGGCTACACCTTC,CASSLGGDYGYTF
TRBV28,-,TRBJ1-5,-,TGTGCCAGCAGTTCGCGCAGGAGCGTGGCCCAGCATTTT,CASSSRRSVAQHF
TRBV2,-,TRBJ1-3,-,TGTGCCAGCTGGGGACCGTCTCACTCTGGAAACACCATATATTTT,CASWGPSHSGNTIYF
TRBV19,-,TRBJ2-2,-,TGTGCCAGTAAGCGAAGCGAAATCCCCGGGGAGCTGTTTTTT,CASKRSEIPGELFF
TRBV30,-,TRBJ1-6,-,TGTGCCTGGAGCGAACTGAGCTCCTATAATTCACCCCTCCACTTT,CAWSELSSYNSPLHF
TRBV28,TRBD2,TRBJ2-3,-,TGTGCCAGCATTCGTGTAGCGGGAGGGATCGGAGATACGCAGTATTTT,CASIRVAGGIGDTQYF
TRBV18,TRBD2,TRBJ2-4,-,TGTGCCAGCTCACCGTCCGGGACTAGCGGGAGGGAGGACAAAAACATTCAGTACTTC,CASSPSGTSGREDKNIQYF
TRBV5-4,-,TRBJ2-7,once,TGTGCCAGCAGCACCGGAAGCTACGAGCAGTACTTC,CASSTGSYEQYF
TRBV7-9,-,TRBJ2-2,-,TGTGCCAGCAGCTTAGGCGTCTCTATTCCCGGGGAGCTGTTTTTT,CASSLGVSIPGELFF
TRBV9,-,TRBJ2-2,-,TGTGCCAGCAGCCCCCCCGGAGTGACCACCGGGGAGCTGTTTTTT,CASSPPGVTTGELFF